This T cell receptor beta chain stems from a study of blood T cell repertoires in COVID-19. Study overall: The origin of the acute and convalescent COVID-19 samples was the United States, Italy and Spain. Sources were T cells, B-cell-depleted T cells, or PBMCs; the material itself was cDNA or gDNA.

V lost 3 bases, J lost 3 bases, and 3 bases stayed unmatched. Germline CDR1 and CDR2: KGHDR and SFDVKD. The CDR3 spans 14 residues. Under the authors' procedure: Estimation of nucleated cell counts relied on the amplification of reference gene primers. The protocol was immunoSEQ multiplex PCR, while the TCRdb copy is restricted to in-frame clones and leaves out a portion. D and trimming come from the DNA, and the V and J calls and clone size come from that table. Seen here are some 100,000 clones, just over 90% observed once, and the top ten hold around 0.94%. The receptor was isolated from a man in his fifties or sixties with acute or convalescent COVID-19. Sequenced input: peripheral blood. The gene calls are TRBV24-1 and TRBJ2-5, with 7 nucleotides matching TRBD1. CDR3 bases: TGTGCCACCAGTGATACCGGGACAGAAGAGACCCAGTACTTC. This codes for CATSDTGTEETQYF.